This TCR beta chain was observed in a study of breast tumors, draining lymph nodes, adjacent tissues (dated by TCRdb to between 2015 and 2016). Context from the whole study: TCR beta repertoires were compared across tumor, adjacent nontumor tissue and axillary lymph nodes obtained from breast cancer patients. In human breast cancer, the study set out to evaluate how tumor, surrounding tissue and draining lymph node repertoires relate to one another and whether T cells may move between these sites.

The run used an Illumina HiSeq 2000. TCR beta chain libraries were generated by multiplex PCR amplification. High-throughput sequencing was used to analyze the amplified TCR beta chain products. Using fastp trimming at Q25 and MiXCR clonotype assembly, TCRdb reanalyzed the public sequencing data and kept in-frame beta chains. Entries that share a CDR3 protein sequence are merged under the most common genes and DNA. The sample data list 160,000 or so distinct CDR3 sequences, and 30% to 35% of these were observed just once. Of the sample, 3% to 4% is held by the ten largest clones. Broad study findings and their caveats: In luminal-like breast cancer, tumor and nontumor tissue repertoires resembled each other significantly more than in basal-like breast cancer. Tumor T-cell repertoires showed less diversity than lymph node repertoires and more diversity than nontumor tissue repertoires, and tumor T-cell repertoires showed preferential V and J gene usage. The data were considered consistent with most tumor T cells being derived from the lymph node and subsequently expanding within tumor tissue. The conclusion that tumor T cells originate in lymph nodes was presented as consistent with a hypothesis rather than as directly demonstrated.

This clonotype was detected ten times or more. The antigen this receptor binds is unknown. Qualities for individual bases were not recorded, and no much larger clone is one base off. A distance of 12 bases separates the germline ends of V and J, which lose 1 base and 9 bases respectively. There are 13 amino acids in the CDR3, from cysteine to phenylalanine inclusive. Only CDR3 DNA remains: 39 bases, in frame from the first base. In the germline V gene, CDR1 corresponds to SGHVS and CDR2 to FQNEAQ. Lymph node samples came from the axillary draining lymph nodes of breast cancer patients. The chain was built from TRBV7-8 and TRBJ2-5; 6 matching bases give a weak D call of TRBD2. The sample consisted of axillary lymph node tissue. The sequence came from a female donor with breast cancer. Some clones in this sample may be carry-over from other donors' samples. CDR3 reads: CASSLELAEPQYF. The DNA reads TGTGCCAGCAGCTTAGAACTAGCTGAGCCCCAGTACTTC.